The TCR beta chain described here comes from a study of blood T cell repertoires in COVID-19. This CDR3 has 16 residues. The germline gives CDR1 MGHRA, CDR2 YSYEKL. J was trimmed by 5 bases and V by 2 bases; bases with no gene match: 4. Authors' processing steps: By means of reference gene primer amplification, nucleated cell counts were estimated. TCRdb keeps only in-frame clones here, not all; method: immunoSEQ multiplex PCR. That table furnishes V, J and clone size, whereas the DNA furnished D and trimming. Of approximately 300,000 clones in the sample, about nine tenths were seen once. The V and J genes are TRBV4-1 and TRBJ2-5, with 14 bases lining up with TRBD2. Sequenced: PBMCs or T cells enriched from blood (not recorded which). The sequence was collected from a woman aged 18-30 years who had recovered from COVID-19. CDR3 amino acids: CASSQRTSGGIETQYF. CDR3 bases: TGCGCCAGCAGCCAACGGACTAGCGGGGGGATCGAGACCCAGTACTTC.